The next 6 T cell receptor beta chains were all read from a single sample in a study of CD8 T cells in ankylosing spondylitis. TCRdb fed the 5' RACE reads into MiXCR, producing one record per CDR3 protein. The profile shows more than 150,000 distinct CDR3 sequences, 15% to 20% of them singletons. The sample was blood, either unsorted or a sorted T cell fraction (not recorded which). These TCRs come from a male donor aged 10 to 35 with ankylosing spondylitis or in good health (not recorded which).

The chain employs TRBV5-4 and TRBJ2-1; 7 bases map to TRBD2. Looked up from germline, CDR1 is SGHNT and CDR2 is YYREEE (reference sequence). Losses at the gene ends were 2 bases for V and 2 bases for J; bases not matched to a gene: 10. CDR3 size: 17 residues. The CDR3 region has the DNA TGTGCCAGCAGCTTTCCAAGAAGCGGGATAGCCTACAATGAGCAGTTCTTC. It codes for CASSFPRSGIAYNEQFF.

CDR3 in DNA: TGTGCCATCAGTGAGTCTTCGAGGACAACGAACACCGGGGAGCTGTTTTTT. Amino acid sequence: CAISESSRTTNTGELFF. The chain recombines TRBV10-3 with TRBJ2-2, with D possibly being TRBD1 (5 bases). The germline V gene encodes CDR1 ENHRY and CDR2 SYGVKD. V lost 0 bases and J 0 bases, leaving 11 bases between the germline ends. The CDR3 contains 17 residues.

This clonotype has a count of ten or more. The chain links TRBV5-6 to TRBJ1-2; D might be TRBD1 (5 bases). Trimming removed 4 bases from V and 0 bases from J, with 13 bases in between. Germline V gene lookup returns CDR1 SGHDT and CDR2 YYEEEE. The CDR3 runs to 15 residues. CDR3 DNA: TGTGCCAGCAGCCCTTTGACAGCCGCTAACTATGGCTACACCTTC. Its translation: CASSPLTAANYGYTF.

This clonotype was counted between two and nine times. The V call is TRBV24-1, the J call TRBJ2-5; D gene unclear. V dropped 3 bases and J dropped 4 bases, with 11 bases sitting between them. This CDR3 spans 14 amino acids. Germline loops: CDR1 KGHDR, CDR2 SFDVKD. The CDR3 coding sequence is TGTGCCACCAGTGATACCGCGCGCATAGAGACCCAGTACTTC. The encoded protein is CATSDTARIETQYF.

At least ten counts were recorded for this clonotype. V usage is TRBV20-1 and J usage is TRBJ2-1; TRBD2 matches at 9 bases. From germline, CDR1 is DFQATT and CDR2 SNEGSKA (reference sequence). The CDR3 is 17 residues long. Unmatched junction bases numbered 8, after V lost 0 bases and J lost 2 bases. The CDR3 DNA reads TGCAGTGCTAGAGATGCAGGCGGGAGGGCCGCCTACAATGAGCAGTTCTTC. As protein: CSARDAGGRAAYNEQFF.

The table lists this clonotype with many counts. The J gene is TRBJ1-1, the V gene TRBV7-6; D gene uncertain. The CDR3 sequence is 14 residues long. V lost 1 base and J lost 5, with 11 bases in between. Germline lookup yields CDR1 SGHVS and CDR2 FNYEAQ. CDR3 in DNA: TGTGCCAGCAGCTTAGGTGGCACCGGGACTGAAGCTTTCTTT. The encoded protein is CASSLGGTGTEAFF.